These 20 T cell receptor beta chains were all obtained from the same sample, sequenced in a study of OX40 agonist ivuxolimab in advanced cancers. Clones were sequenced by immunoSEQ multiplex PCR, and TCRdb holds only the in-frame ones, with some missing. The sample consists of under 70,000 clones, about 89% of them appearing once. Sequencing was performed on CD4+ or CD8+ T cells sorted from blood, taken in a trial of the OX40 agonist ivuxolimab. The origin of the receptors is an adult with an advanced solid tumor such as melanoma, head and neck, liver or kidney cancer.

This rearrangement joins TRBV30 to TRBJ2-1; 10 nucleotides align to TRBD1. V lost 1 base, J lost 7 bases, and 7 bases stayed unmatched. Germline V gene lookup returns CDR1 GTSNPN and CDR2 SVGIG (reference sequence). This CDR3 spans 15 amino acids. CDR3 residues: CAWSERQGAGNEQFF. In DNA form, the CDR3 reads TGTGCCTGGAGTGAGAGACAGGGGGCTGGGAATGAGCAGTTCTTC.

The chain couples TRBV5-8 to TRBJ2-3, with TRBD2 matching over 7 bases. The CDR3 consists of 16 residues. CDR1 and CDR2 (germline): SGHTS, YDEGEE. V lost 4 bases to trimming and J lost 1 base; unmatched junction nucleotides: 9. CDR3 in DNA: TGTGCCAGCAGCCACTGGACGGCGGGGGGCACAGATACGCAGTATTTT. The encoded protein is CASSHWTAGGTDTQYF.

This sequence joins TRBV4-3 and TRBJ1-2; 8 bases are shared with TRBD1. Germline CDR1 and CDR2: LGHNA and YSLEER. Trimming at V came to 4 bases and at J to 0 bases, leaving 1 base not matched to a gene. The CDR3 extends over 14 amino acids. The CDR3: CASSLQGANYGYTF. For the CDR3, the DNA is TGCGCCAGCAGCCTACAGGGGGCTAACTATGGCTACACCTTC.

This clone was detected a few times. The V call is TRBV2, the J call TRBJ2-1; 10 bases agree with TRBD1. The CDR3 is made up of 15 amino acids. V lost 3 bases and J lost 3; bases outside the gene matches: 2. CDR1 and CDR2 from the germline V gene are SNHLY and FYNNEI. The chain's CDR3 is CASSEGTGVYNEQFF. CDR3 bases: TGTGCCAGCAGTGAGGGGACAGGGGTCTACAATGAGCAGTTCTTC.

The genes are TRBV7-8 and TRBJ1-3; 8 bases are shared with TRBD1. The CDR3 spans 14 residues. V dropped 6 bases and J dropped 6; count of bases not matched to a gene: 7. The germline gives CDR1 SGHVS, CDR2 FQNEAQ. The CDR3 sequence: CASRPRQGQNTIYF. The CDR3 bases are TGTGCCAGCAGACCTAGACAGGGGCAAAACACCATATATTTT.

The V and J genes are TRBV9 and TRBJ2-5; TRBD2 agrees at 7 bases. J lost 3 bases, V lost 0 bases, and 5 bases had no gene match. The CDR3 extends over 15 amino acids. The germline CDR1 and CDR2 sequences are SGDLS and YYNGEE. CDR3 loop: CASSVGEGTKETQYF. The DNA of the CDR3 is TGTGCCAGCAGCGTAGGGGAGGGTACGAAAGAGACCCAGTACTTC.

This clone was seen just once. V usage is TRBV29-1 and J usage is TRBJ2-2; the D gene is possibly TRBD2 (5 bases). V shed 4 bases and J shed 6 bases, with 12 bases lying between them. Germline V gives CDR1 SQVTM, CDR2 ANQGSEA. The CDR3 is made up of 13 amino acids. In DNA, the CDR3 is TGCAGCGTTGCGAGGGCCGGGCCCGGGGAGCTGTTTTTT. Translating gives CSVARAGPGELFF.

The chain has TRBV4-3 and TRBJ2-7; 10 bases match TRBD2. The ends lost 1 base at V and 6 bases at J; junction bases unmatched: 6. Germline V gene sequence: CDR1 LGHNA, CDR2 YSLEER. The CDR3 is 15 amino acids. CDR3 region: CASSQVSGRWGEQYF. The DNA of the CDR3 is TGCGCCAGCAGCCAAGTTAGCGGGAGGTGGGGCGAGCAGTACTTC.

This clone was recorded only once. This chain joins TRBV4-3 and TRBJ2-2; D unresolved. Germline-derived CDR1 and CDR2 are LGHNA and YSLEER. The V end lost 0 bases, the J end lost 6 bases, and 8 bases lay between the germline ends. CDR3 length equals 14 residues. This CDR3 is CASSQDTGSGELFF. The CDR3 nucleotides are TGCGCCAGCAGCCAAGATACCGGCTCCGGGGAGCTGTTTTTT.

This chain joins TRBV5-6 and TRBJ1-2; no definite D call. The CDR3 length is 15 residues. CDR1 is SGHDT and CDR2 is YYEEEE in the germline V gene. Between the trimmed V and J ends, which lost 2 bases and 3 bases, there was a span of 14 bases. The CDR3 DNA follows: TGTGCCAGCAGCTTTAGAGACCCGTCCCACTATGGCTACACCTTC. Amino acid sequence: CASSFRDPSHYGYTF.

The rearrangement uses TRBV19 and TRBJ2-3; 7 bases match TRBD2. After removal of 3 bases from V and 0 bases from J, the junction contained 9 bases not matched to a gene. The CDR3 runs to 17 residues. Germline CDR1 and CDR2: LNHDA and SQIVND (reference sequence). The CDR3 region is CASSIGSSGTSTDTQYF. Written as DNA, the CDR3 is TGTGCCAGTAGTATCGGGTCTAGCGGAACTAGCACAGATACGCAGTATTTT.

This clone was observed a few times. This chain joins TRBV29-1 and TRBJ2-1, with D perhaps TRBD1 (6 bases). Germline CDR1 SQVTM, CDR2 ANQGSEA. There are 12 residues in the CDR3. V dropped 8 bases and J dropped 6 bases, with 14 bases sitting between them. Here the CDR3 reads CSSHQGTNEQFF. CDR3 nucleotides: TGCAGCTCCCACCAGGGGACCAATGAGCAGTTCTTC.

V is TRBV18 and J is TRBJ1-1; D ambiguous. The CDR3 contains 13 residues. Germline values: CDR1 KGHSH, CDR2 LQKENI. V shed 6 bases and J shed 1 base, with 9 bases lying between them. The CDR3: CASSPTQNTEAFF. CDR3 DNA: TGTGCCAGCTCCCCTACACAGAACACTGAAGCTTTCTTT.

The rearrangement links TRBV9 to TRBJ2-3; 13 nucleotides agree with TRBD2. V shed 0 bases, J shed 5 bases, and the junction held 3 bases outside the gene matches. Per the germline V gene, CDR1 is SGDLS and CDR2 is YYNGEE. The CDR3 sequence is 16 residues long. The CDR3 coding sequence is TGTGCCAGCAGCGTAGGGAGACTAGCGGGAGGAGATACGCAGTATTTT. It specifies CASSVGRLAGGDTQYF.

J is TRBJ2-1 and V is TRBV5-4; no firm D call. Germline loops: CDR1 SGHNT, CDR2 YYREEE (reference sequence). V lost 4 bases and J lost 9, with 14 bases in between. The CDR3 has 13 amino acids. CDR3 sequence (DNA): TGTGCCAGCAGCCCCATTTTAGACGGTGAGCAGTTCTTC. Its protein product is CASSPILDGEQFF.

This clone was seen just once. This sequence joins TRBV2 and TRBJ1-3; perhaps TRBD1 as D (5 bases). The CDR3 contains 15 residues. Deletions cut 5 bases from V and 0 bases from J, with 11 bases between. CDR1 and CDR2 (germline): SNHLY, FYNNEI. The DNA of the CDR3 is TGTGCCAGCAGTACCACAGGAATCTCTGGAAACACCATATATTTT. It encodes CASSTTGISGNTIYF. The variable domain in full, completed from reference TRBV2 and TRBJ1-3, reads EPEVTQTPSHQVTQMGQEVILRCVPISNHLYFYWYRQILGQKVEFLVSFYNNEISEKSEIFDDQFSVERPDGSNFTLKIRSTKLEDSAMYFCASSTTGISGNTIYFGEGSWLTVV.

The genes are TRBV27 and TRBJ2-3, with D perhaps being TRBD1 or TRBD2 (5 bases each). V shed 6 bases and J shed 0 bases, with 7 bases lying between them. There are 13 residues in the CDR3. CDR1 and CDR2 (germline): MNHEY, SMNVEV (reference sequence). CDR3 nucleotide sequence: TGTGCCAGCAGACGGGACAGCACAGATACGCAGTATTTT. This gives the protein CASRRDSTDTQYF.

This rearrangement joins TRBV4-1 to TRBJ1-3; perhaps TRBD1 as D (5 bases). The CDR3 is made up of 15 amino acids. Trimming shortened V by 2 bases and J by 10 bases, and 18 bases separated the two germline ends. Per the germline V gene, CDR1 is MGHRA and CDR2 is YSYEKL. CDR3 in amino acids: CASSQFGTGLGTIYF. CDR3 coding DNA: TGCGCCAGCAGCCAATTCGGGACGGGTCTTGGGACCATATATTTT.

The chain carries TRBV27 and TRBJ2-7; maybe TRBD2 (5 bases). V was cut by 2 bases and J by 0 bases, with 17 bases left in between. The germline gives CDR1 MNHEY, CDR2 SMNVEV (reference sequence). CDR3 length: 17 amino acids. DNA of the CDR3: TGTGCCAGCAGTTTAACACCTTCATCAGCGGACTCCTACGAGCAGTACTTC. This gives the protein CASSLTPSSADSYEQYF.

This clone has just a few counts. The chain recombines TRBV19 with TRBJ2-1, with 7 bases that match TRBD1. The CDR3 is 13 amino acids. CDR1 is LNHDA and CDR2 is SQIVND in the germline V gene (reference sequence). V shed 7 bases, J shed 10 bases, and the junction held 10 bases outside the gene matches. CDR3 residues: CASTTDRVREQFF. The CDR3, as DNA: TGTGCCAGTACGACAGACAGGGTACGGGAGCAGTTCTTC.